The 4 T cell receptor beta chains reported below all come from one sample, sequenced in a study of blood T cell repertoires in COVID-19. Clones were sequenced by immunoSEQ multiplex PCR, and TCRdb holds only the in-frame ones, with some missing. The sample carries around 330,000 clones, roughly 90% recorded once. The sample consisted of PBMCs or T cells enriched from blood (not recorded which). The receptors were sampled from a man aged 55 to 70 who had recovered from COVID-19.

This sequence joins TRBV12-3 or TRBV12-4 and TRBJ1-1; no clear D gene. This CDR3 is built from 12 residues. V shed 3 bases and J shed 10 bases, with 12 bases lying between them. The CDR3 sequence is CASSLQKLGAFF. The CDR3 DNA follows: TGTGCCAGCAGTTTGCAAAAACTCGGAGCTTTCTTT.

J is TRBJ2-7 and V is TRBV24-1, with 9 bases fitting TRBD1. Trimming took 3 bases from V and 4 from J; bases not matched to a gene: 6. Germline V gene sequence: CDR1 KGHDR, CDR2 SFDVKD. This CDR3 is built from 15 residues. CDR3 nucleotide sequence: TGTGCCACCAGTGATGGGGGGACAGGGCTTTACGAGCAGTACTTC. It yields the protein CATSDGGTGLYEQYF.

The chain couples TRBV5-1 to TRBJ1-1, with no clear D. Deletions cut 2 bases from V and 0 bases from J, with 17 bases between. Germline CDR1 reads SGHRS; CDR2 reads YFSETQ. CDR3 size: 17 residues. The CDR3 bases are TGCGCCAGCAGCTTTACAACCGGGTCTCCTATGAACACTGAAGCTTTCTTT. Its translation: CASSFTTGSPMNTEAFF.

This chain connects TRBV3-1 (or the pseudogene TRBV3-2) to TRBJ1-3; D gene ambiguous. Trimming pared 0 bases from V and 0 bases from J, leaving 12 bases between. CDR1 is LGHDT, CDR2 YNNKEL, per germline (reference sequence). This CDR3 is 17 amino acids long. CDR3 region: CASSQDGVSLSGNTIYF. The CDR3 region has the DNA TGTGCCAGCAGCCAAGACGGGGTTTCCCTCTCTGGAAACACCATATATTTT.